This TCR beta chain derives from a study of identical twins. The CDR3 extends over 18 amino acids. Trimming pared 4 bases from V and 3 bases from J, leaving 23 bases between. Germline loops: CDR1 SGHVS, CDR2 FNYEAQ. TCRdb called the 5' RACE reads again in MiXCR, with one record for every CDR3 protein. This sample yields 350,000 to 450,000 distinct CDR3 sequences, of which approximately 17% are seen a single time; more than 10% belongs to the top ten. The sample comprised naive T cells sorted from blood. This sequence joins TRBV7-6 and TRBJ2-3; a possible D gene is TRBD2 (5 bases). The clonotype was recovered from a man aged 50 to 59 in good health. CDR3 loop: CASSSPVKVGEVTDTQYF. The CDR3 DNA reads TGTGCCAGCAGCTCCCCGGTAAAAGTGGGAGAGGTGACAGATACGCAGTATTTT.